The sequence of this T cell receptor beta chain was determined in a study of blood T cell repertoires in COVID-19. Across the study: Spain, Italy and the United States supplied samples that represented acute and convalescent COVID-19. Sample material is recorded as cDNA or gDNA derived from T cells, B-cell-depleted T cells, or PBMCs.

As originally analysed: Amplification with reference gene primers provided the estimates of nucleated cell counts. The protocol was immunoSEQ multiplex PCR, while the TCRdb copy is restricted to in-frame clones and leaves out a portion. The DNA gave D and trimming, while V, J and clone size come from that table. The data show roughly 140,000 clones, with approximately 84% seen just once and roughly 2% held by the top ten. This CDR3 spans 13 amino acids. Germline V gene sequence: CDR1 SGHNT, CDR2 YENEEA. V dropped 3 bases and J dropped 2 bases, with 7 bases sitting between them. This clone has a single count.

The sequence came from a man aged 70 or older with acute or convalescent COVID-19. This sequence joins TRBV11-3 and TRBJ2-5; D not certain. Specimen: peripheral blood. The CDR3 region is CASSFSEQETQYF. For the CDR3, the DNA is TGTGCCAGCAGCTTTTCGGAGCAAGAGACCCAGTACTTC.